A selection of T cell receptor beta chains follows, all from one sample in a study of shared clonotypes between healthy human individuals. The data were produced by immunoSEQ multiplex PCR, yet TCRdb's version contains in-frame clones alone and is incomplete. Of more than 2 million clones in the sample, about 95% were seen once. The sequenced sample was naive CD8+ T cells sorted from blood. These receptors all stem from a man younger than 35 in good health. Both conserved end residues are part of each CDR3. A D gene is named only where the DNA matches it firmly. Part of the rows lack a size; the others show once, few, many or a class for expanded clones.

j_gene	d_gene	abundance	len	v_gene	CDR3nt	CDR3aa
TRBJ2-7	-	-	16	TRBV5-8	TGTGCCAGCAGCTTGGATCGGGGTCCCCAGGCACACGAGCAGTACTTC	CASSLDRGPQAHEQYF
TRBJ1-6	-	few	14	TRBV5-4	TGTGCCAGCAGCGACCGGGACCATAATTCACCCCTCCACTTT	CASSDRDHNSPLHF
TRBJ2-1	TRBD2	-	17	TRBV28	TGTGCCAGCAGCCCCATTCTAACTAGCGGGGGGTACAATGAGCAGTTCTTC	CASSPILTSGGYNEQFF
TRBJ2-7	-	once	13	TRBV27	TGTGCCAGCAGTTTAATAGGGTACTACGAGCAGTACTTC	CASSLIGYYEQYF
TRBJ1-6	-	once	11	TRBV19	TGTGCCAGTAGTATGGGGGCACCCCTCCACTTT	CASSMGAPLHF
TRBJ1-1	-	-	15	TRBV11-2	TGTGCCAGCAGCTTACCCCAGGGGATGGGCACTGAAGCTTTCTTT	CASSLPQGMGTEAFF
TRBJ2-3	TRBD2	once	16	TRBV5-1	TGCGCCAGCAGCTTGGTTAGCGGGGGAAGCACAGATACGCAGTATTTT	CASSLVSGGSTDTQYF
TRBJ2-2	TRBD1	-	15	TRBV7-6	TGTGCCATCAGGATACAGGGGGTCCCCACCGGGGAGCTGTTTTTT	CAIRIQGVPTGELFF
TRBJ2-7	TRBD1	-	15	TRBV4-3	TGCGCCAGCAGCCCAGGGGGACAGGGGGCCTACGAGCAGTACTTC	CASSPGGQGAYEQYF
TRBJ2-3	-	-	14	TRBV4-1	TGCGCCAGCAGCCCTGGCCGGGGGACAGATACGCAGTATTTT	CASSPGRGTDTQYF
TRBJ2-7	-	-	13	TRBV4-1	TGCGCCAGCAGCCAATATTTGACCTACGAGCAGTACTTC	CASSQYLTYEQYF
TRBJ1-1	TRBD1	-	14	TRBV27	TGTGCCAGCAGTACACGACAGGGGGACACTGAAGCTTTCTTT	CASSTRQGDTEAFF
TRBJ1-4	TRBD1	-	13	TRBV10-3	TGTGCCATCAGTGGCGACAGGGGTGAAAAACTGTTTTTT	CAISGDRGEKLFF
TRBJ2-1	TRBD2	-	15	TRBV27	TGTGCCAGCAGTTTAGTGGGCGGGAGCTACAATGAGCAGTTCTTC	CASSLVGGSYNEQFF
TRBJ1-2	TRBD1	few	14	TRBV7-9	TGTGCCAGCAGCCCACCTCTCGACAGGGGAAGCTACACCTTC	CASSPPLDRGSYTF
TRBJ2-1	TRBD2	-	14	TRBV6-4	TGTGCCAGCAGCTTACTAGCGGGACACAATGAGCAGTTCTTC	CASSLLAGHNEQFF
TRBJ2-7	TRBD2	-	15	TRBV10-2	TGCGCCAGCAGTGACGGGACTAGCGATTCCTACGAGCAGTACTTC	CASSDGTSDSYEQYF
TRBJ1-5	-	-	17	TRBV5-6	TGTGCCAGCAGCTTAGGGCTGGGGCCCGTTAGCAATCAGCCCCAGCATTTT	CASSLGLGPVSNQPQHF
TRBJ1-1	-	-	18	TRBV5-1	TGCGCCAGCAGCTTGGATACCGGGACGATACCCATGAACACTGAAGCTTTCTTT	CASSLDTGTIPMNTEAFF
TRBJ2-1	TRBD2	-	16	TRBV5-8	TGTGCCAGCGAGATAATAGGCGGGACGGGGGGCAATGAGCAGTTCTTC	CASEIIGGTGGNEQFF
TRBJ2-3	-	-	19	TRBV7-2	TGTGCCAGCAGCTTTCCCACAAGCCCGCCAGCGGAGGTTCAAGATACGCAGTATTTT	CASSFPTSPPAEVQDTQYF
TRBJ1-2	-	-	15	TRBV5-6	TGTGCCAGCAGCTTGAGGGACGGTTTTAACTATGGCTACACCTTC	CASSLRDGFNYGYTF
TRBJ2-7	-	-	15	TRBV30	TGTGCCTGGACGCTCCTGAGGGCAGAGTGCTACGAGCAGTACTTC	CAWTLLRAECYEQYF
TRBJ1-6	-	-	15	TRBV7-9	TGTGCCAGCAGCTCCGTCGGTGGTGGAGATTCACCCCTCCACTTT	CASSSVGGGDSPLHF
TRBJ2-7	-	-	13	TRBV27	TGTGCCAGCAGTTTAAAAGGTTCCTCCGAGCAGTACTTC	CASSLKGSSEQYF
TRBJ1-2	TRBD1	-	15	TRBV7-9	TGTGCCAGCAGCTCCGGGACAGCTTTAAACTATGGCTACACCTTC	CASSSGTALNYGYTF
TRBJ2-1	-	-	17	TRBV9	TGTGCCAGCAGTGCCCACCCCGGCGGGATGGGTTACAATGAGCAGTTCTTC	CASSAHPGGMGYNEQFF
TRBJ2-5	TRBD2	-	15	TRBV2	TGTGCCAGCAGTGCGGGACTAAAACTAAAAGAGACCCAGTACTTC	CASSAGLKLKETQYF
TRBJ2-1	-	-	13	TRBV19	TGTGCCAGTAGTATTGACAACTACAATGAGCAGTTCTTC	CASSIDNYNEQFF
TRBJ2-7	-	-	14	TRBV19	TGTGCCAGTAGTCGCCGGGACGAAGCCTACGAGCAGTACTTC	CASSRRDEAYEQYF